This T cell receptor (beta chain) was documented in a study of blood T cell repertoires in COVID-19. Background on the study: Acute and convalescent COVID-19 samples came from the United States, Italy and Spain. The cDNA or gDNA used as material had been derived from T cells, B-cell-depleted T cells, or PBMCs.

Authors' processing steps: The assay estimated nucleated cells by amplifying reference gene primers. Assay: immunoSEQ multiplex PCR; the TCRdb copy retains only in-frame clones and omits some. V and J calls and clone size are as listed in that table; D and trimming were resolved from the DNA. The repertoire holds around 190,000 clones, with approximately 80% as singletons. Trimming removed 3 bases from V and 4 bases from J, with 9 bases in between. CDR1 SGHAT and CDR2 FQNNGV come from the germline V gene. This CDR3 region has 13 residues. Sequenced input: peripheral blood. The receptor was isolated from a human donor in a cohort sampled during active COVID-19. This chain links TRBV11-2 with TRBJ1-2, with a tentative D call TRBD1 (6 bases). CDR3: CASSFQGSYGYTF. The CDR3 DNA is TGTGCCAGCAGCTTTCAGGGGAGCTATGGCTACACCTTC.